Reported below is one TCR beta chain. Additional DNA sequences in this sample encode the identical CDR3. Germline lookup yields CDR1 SGHTA and CDR2 FQGTGA. The CDR3 has 12 residues. V lost 3 bases to trimming and J lost 5 bases, with 4 bases between them. The record originates from a study of shared clonotypes between healthy human individuals. Original processing notes: ImmunoSEQ output held junction-only sequences without quality scores, so filtering differed. TCRdb keeps only in-frame clones here, not all; method: immunoSEQ multiplex PCR. V, J and clone size are those of that table, while D and trimming were read from the DNA. The sample lists roughly 680,000 clones, around 77% occurring once.

The rearrangement links TRBV7-3 to TRBJ2-2; D is unresolved. The sequence derives from a woman aged 25 to 39 in good health. The sample was memory CD4+ T cells sorted from blood. Stated subset: CD45RA-negative fraction. The CDR3 sequence: CASSFGTGELFF. CDR3 coding DNA: TGTGCCAGCAGCTTCGGGACCGGGGAGCTGTTTTTT.